The 25 T cell receptor beta chains in this list originate from one sample, sequenced in a study of tumor-infiltrating lymphocytes in primary liver carcinoma. For blood RNA, unsorted whole blood served as the source, and germline DNA was extracted too. Making TCR beta cDNA involved 400 to 600 ng total RNA and a constant-region primer. Three nested multiplex PCR rounds, a slightly modified ARM-PCR method, built the TCR beta libraries. The first two PCR rounds used TRBV1-TRBV30 forward primers with a C-beta reverse primer, roughly 11 cycles each. One entry per CDR3 protein results from TCRdb running MiXCR on the multiplex PCR reads. The sample records 250,000 to 350,000 distinct CDR3 sequences, roughly three fifths being singletons. The sequenced material came from peripheral blood. These receptor sequences come from a woman aged 25-40 years with primary liver carcinoma and hepatitis B virus infection.

To note about this clonotype: At one of its ends the junction is not consistent with the germline gene, which may arise from a read error. J is TRBJ2-7 and V is TRBV12-3 or TRBV12-4, with D perhaps matching TRBD2 (6 bases). The CDR3 is 15 residues long. The CDR3 sequence: CASRGDGRRAYEQCF. The DNA of the CDR3 is TGTGCCAGCAGGGGAGACGGGAGAAGGGCCTACGAGCAGTGCTTC.

The rearrangement joins TRBV5-6 to TRBJ2-1; 7 nucleotides align to TRBD2. The CDR3 has 16 amino acids. V gave up 1 base and J gave up 3 bases; unmatched junction bases: 7. Germline V CDR1 and CDR2: SGHDT, YYEEEE. CDR3 sequence: CASSLPVASGYNEQFF. The CDR3 coding sequence is TGTGCCAGCAGCTTGCCTGTCGCTAGCGGCTACAATGAGCAGTTCTTC.

Remarks on this clonotype: Germline and junction disagree at one end, which may indicate a read error. This chain uses TRBV28 with TRBJ2-5; a possible D gene is TRBD2 (5 bases). This CDR3 comprises 14 residues. Germline V lookup: CDR1 MDHEN, CDR2 SYDVKM. CDR3 residues: CASSLVPGFETKYF. The DNA of the CDR3 is TGTGCCAGCAGTTTAGTTCCGGGGTTTGAGACCAAGTACTTC.

As concerns this clonotype: Possible read error: a much larger clone is one base away. The chain links TRBV4-2 to TRBJ2-1; D is possibly TRBD2 (6 bases). This CDR3 region has 19 residues. CDR1 LGHNA and CDR2 YNFKEQ come from the germline V gene. Deletions cut 4 bases from V and 0 bases from J, with 22 bases between. This chain's CDR3 is CASSRALVGGFSSYNEQFF. CDR3 DNA sequence: TGTGCCAGCAGCCGCGCACTAGTGGGAGGATTCAGCTCCTACAATGAGCAGTTCTTC.

V and J are TRBV12-3 or TRBV12-4 and TRBJ2-1; 12 nucleotides agree with TRBD2. V was pared by 1 base and J by 9 bases, with 7 bases of the junction left unmatched. The CDR3 is made up of 16 amino acids. CDR3 region: CASSLVSSGRAPEQFF. The CDR3 nucleotides are TGTGCCAGCAGTTTAGTTTCTAGCGGGAGGGCCCCTGAGCAGTTCTTC.

This clonotype was counted between two and nine times. The rearrangement uses TRBV6-2 or TRBV6-3 and TRBJ1-2, with a possible D match to TRBD1 (6 bases). Germline-derived CDR1 and CDR2 are MNHEY and SVGEGT. The CDR3 has 15 residues. Trimming left V 5 bases short and J 7 bases short, with 20 bases between. As DNA, the CDR3 is TGTGCCAGCAGTCACGGCCGAACAGGGATTGCTGGCTACACCTTC. Translated, it gives CASSHGRTGIAGYTF.

This clonotype turned up a few times. The junction departs from germline at one end; a sequencing error may be responsible. This chain joins TRBV4-2 and TRBJ2-7, with 10 nucleotides matching TRBD2. This CDR3 comprises 15 residues. Germline CDR1 and CDR2: LGHNA and YNFKEQ. Here the CDR3 DNA reads TGTGCCAGCAGCCCTAGCGGGAGTCTCTCCTACGAGCAGTATTTC. Amino acid sequence: CASSPSGSLSYEQYF.

As for this clonotype: This CDR3 is missing its conserved last phenylalanine or tryptophan, likely due to a read error. The V gene is TRBV11-2, the J gene TRBJ2-7; D unresolved. Per the germline V gene, CDR1 is SGHAT and CDR2 is FQNNGV. The CDR3 has 14 amino acids. V lost 5 bases to trimming and J lost 6 bases, with 17 bases between them. As DNA, the CDR3 is TGTGCCAGCAGCCCCCGGGCCTCAATCTCCGAGCAGTACCTC. It is translated as CASSPRASISEQYL.

A word on this clonotype: Being one base from a much bigger clone, this may be a read error. This chain links TRBV4-2 with TRBJ2-5; no definite D call. The germline V and J ends were trimmed by 1 base and 4 bases, with 13 bases remaining between them. Germline V gives CDR1 LGHNA, CDR2 YNFKEQ. The CDR3 is made up of 15 amino acids. CDR3 in amino acids: CASSQGELGGETQYF. The CDR3, as DNA: TGTGCCAGCAGCCAAGGGGAACTTGGCGGAGAGACCCAGTACTTC.

With regard to this clonotype: A read error is likely, as this CDR3 ends without the conserved phenylalanine or tryptophan. The V call is TRBV6-6, the J call TRBJ1-1; 8 bases line up with TRBD1. Germline CDR1 and CDR2: MNHNY and SVGAGI (reference sequence). This CDR3 region has 13 residues. Trimming took 2 bases from V and 8 from J; bases not matched to a gene: 4. DNA of the CDR3: TGTGCCAGCAGTTACCTACGGACAGGGGAAGCTTTCTAT. As protein: CASSYLRTGEAFY.

About this clonotype: With a much larger clone just one base away, this may be a read error. The chain is built from TRBV6-6 and TRBJ2-7, with unresolved D. This CDR3 comprises 14 residues. The germline V gene has CDR1 MNHNY and CDR2 SVGAGI (reference sequence). The V end was cut by 2 bases, the J end by 4 bases, with 12 bases between. The CDR3 loop is CASSYPAGEYEQYF. CDR3 nucleotides: TGTGCCAGCAGTTACCCCGCAGGCGAATACGAGCAGTACTTC.

Notes on this clonotype: A clone one base away is much larger, so this may be a read error. As the CDR3 is not closed by the conserved phenylalanine or tryptophan, this likely results from a read error. CDR3 coding DNA: TGCGCCAGCAGCCAAGACCCGGGACCCCTCAGGGTTCAGCCCCAGCATATT. This codes for CASSQDPGPLRVQPQHI. The gene calls are TRBV4-1 and TRBJ1-5, with D possibly being TRBD1 (5 bases). This CDR3 is 17 amino acids long. V lost 0 bases, J lost 6 bases, and 18 bases lay in between. Looked up from germline, CDR1 is MGHRA and CDR2 is YSYEKL.

This clonotype was observed at least ten times. V gene TRBV6-2 or TRBV6-3 combines with J gene TRBJ1-5, with 9 bases identical to TRBD1. This CDR3 has 15 residues. Germline V gene sequence: CDR1 MNHEY, CDR2 SVGEGT. Germline trimming cut 2 bases from V and 7 bases from J; bases unmatched to any gene: 6. The DNA of the CDR3 is TGTGCCAGCAGTTACGGGACAGGGTATTACCAGCCCCAGCATTTT. It specifies CASSYGTGYYQPQHF.

This chain connects TRBV14 to TRBJ2-1; maybe TRBD2 (5 bases). V dropped 4 bases and J dropped 3 bases, with 13 bases sitting between them. Germline loops: CDR1 SGHDN, CDR2 FVKESK. The CDR3 contains 15 residues. The DNA for the CDR3 is TGTGCCAGCAGCCGCCAACGGGGATACTACAATGAGCAGTTCTTC. The encoded protein is CASSRQRGYYNEQFF.

This clonotype was seen ten or more times. V and J are TRBV11-2 and TRBJ1-1, with 9 bases that match TRBD1. Germline CDR1 reads SGHAT; CDR2 reads FQNNGV. With V trimmed by 2 bases and J by 4 bases, 8 bases remained unmatched. The CDR3 is 16 amino acids. The CDR3 DNA follows: TGTGCCAGCAGCTTACCGAGGGACAGGGTTAGCACTGAAGCTTTCTTT. Protein sequence: CASSLPRDRVSTEAFF.

In regard to this clonotype: This sequence may be a read error, since a much larger clone differs from it by one base. The rearrangement links TRBV2 to TRBJ2-3; a weak D match, TRBD2 (6 bases). The CDR3 contains 15 residues. Germline assignment: CDR1 SNHLY and CDR2 FYNNEI. CDR3 DNA sequence: TGTGCCAGCAGGGCCACTAGCAGCTTGGGAGATACGCACTATTTT. Its translation: CASRATSSLGDTHYF.

This clonotype is a singleton in its sample. A much larger clonotype is one base distant, so this may be a read error. The CDR3 DNA follows: TGTGACAGCAGGCCGTCCGGGACAGCAAATTCACCCCTCCACTTT. This gives the protein CDSRPSGTANSPLHF. The J gene is TRBJ1-6, the V gene TRBV6-5; 7 nucleotides agree with TRBD1. Germline V gene data show CDR1 as MNHEY and CDR2 as SVGAGI. The CDR3 totals 15 residues.

The V gene is TRBV6-6, the J gene TRBJ2-1; 8 nucleotides align to TRBD2. Germline V gene lookup returns CDR1 MNHNY and CDR2 SVGAGI (reference sequence). This CDR3 has 15 amino acids. The V gene end was trimmed by 6 bases and the J gene end by 10 bases; junction bases not matched to a gene: 14. CDR3 nucleotides: TGTGCCAGCAGCCCCAGTTACGGGGGGGAACCGGAGCAGTTCTTC. Translating gives CASSPSYGGEPEQFF.

A remark on this clonotype: A read error may explain this, as a much larger clone is one base away. The rearrangement uses TRBV29-1 and TRBJ2-5; TRBD2 agrees at 8 bases. The germline V gene has CDR1 SQVTM and CDR2 ANQGSEA. The CDR3 sequence is 13 residues long. The CDR3, as DNA: TGCAGTTCCGAGCTAGCGGGTGGTGAGACCCAGTACTTC. It is translated as CSSELAGGETQYF.

The chain couples TRBV7-9 to TRBJ2-1; 12 bases are shared with TRBD2. After removal of 4 bases from V and 10 bases from J, the junction contained 11 bases not matched to a gene. CDR1 is SEHNR, CDR2 FQNEAQ, per germline (reference sequence). This CDR3 comprises 16 residues. The CDR3 DNA is TGTGCCAGCAGCTCCCTAGCGGGAGGGCCCTTCGGGGAGCAGTTCTTC. The encoded protein is CASSSLAGGPFGEQFF.

Comments on this clonotype: At one of its ends the junction is not consistent with the germline gene, which may arise from a read error. V and J are TRBV11-2 and TRBJ2-7, with unresolved D. The CDR3 covers 13 residues. Germline lookup yields CDR1 SGHAT and CDR2 FQNNGV. This CDR3 reads CASSVSGAYEQYF. In DNA, the CDR3 is TGTGCCAGCAGCGTATCCGGCGCTTACGAGCAATACTTC.

With respect to this clonotype: A much larger clonotype is one base distant, so this may be a read error. V gene TRBV5-4 combines with J gene TRBJ2-5; 10 nucleotides agree with TRBD2. CDR3 length: 13 residues. Germline-derived CDR1 and CDR2 are SGHNT and YYREEE (reference sequence). V lost 4 bases and J lost 9; bases outside the gene matches: 6. In DNA form, the CDR3 reads TGTGCCAGCAGCCCTAGCGGGAGTGAGGCCCAGTACTTC. Translated, it gives CASSPSGSEAQYF.

This clonotype was counted ten times or more. CDR3 bases: TGTGCCAGCAGCTTAGGTCGCAGGGGGGTCAATGAGCAGTTCTTC. Translating it yields CASSLGRRGVNEQFF. The chain carries TRBV11-2 and TRBJ2-1, with D perhaps matching TRBD1 (7 bases). Per germline, CDR1 SGHAT and CDR2 FQNNGV. The CDR3 is made up of 15 amino acids. Trimming left V 1 base short and J 6 bases short, with 13 bases between.

About this clonotype itself: A much larger clone sits a single nucleotide away, making a read error possible. The genes are TRBV29-1 and TRBJ1-3; D unresolved. The CDR3 totals 12 residues. The germline CDR1 and CDR2 sequences are SQVTM and ANQGSEA. CDR3 region: CSAEDGGNTIYF. CDR3 nucleotides: TGCAGCGCTGAAGACGGTGGAAACACCATATATTTT.

A single count supports this clonotype. At one boundary the junction diverges from the germline segment, which might be a read error. The chain employs TRBV5-6 and TRBJ2-7; 7 bases agree with TRBD1. Germline CDR1 is SGHDT and CDR2 is YYEEEE. The CDR3 is made up of 14 amino acids. CDR3 in DNA: TGTGCCGGCAGCTCCGGGACAGAATCCTACGAGCAGTACTTC. Protein product: CAGSSGTESYEQYF.